The 22 T cell receptor beta chains given below trace back to one sample, sequenced in a study of blood T cell repertoires in COVID-19. Clones were sequenced by immunoSEQ multiplex PCR, and TCRdb holds only the in-frame ones, with some missing. The table records about 270,000 clones, approximately 82% of them present only once. The sequencing sample was made of peripheral blood. These receptors were obtained from a woman aged 18 to 35 with acute or convalescent COVID-19.

The chain is built from TRBV29-1 and TRBJ2-5; 8 bases map to TRBD1. V dropped 1 base and J dropped 7; count of bases not matched to a gene: 8. This CDR3 spans 14 amino acids. Germline V gene data show CDR1 as SQVTM and CDR2 as ANQGSEA. The CDR3 sequence: CSVEARGRKGTQYF. The DNA of the CDR3 is TGCAGCGTTGAAGCCAGGGGGCGCAAGGGGACCCAGTACTTC.

The CDR3 is CASSLGDSYGYTF. In DNA form, the CDR3 reads TGTGCCAGCAGCTTGGGGGACAGCTATGGCTACACCTTC. The V gene is TRBV5-6, the J gene TRBJ1-2, with 7 bases that match TRBD1. V shed 0 bases, J shed 4 bases, and the junction held 0 bases outside the gene matches. This CDR3 contains 13 residues. Germline lookup yields CDR1 SGHDT and CDR2 YYEEEE.

The chain carries TRBV15 and TRBJ1-4, with D uncertain. The CDR3 spans 16 residues. From germline, CDR1 is LNHNV and CDR2 YYDKDF (reference sequence). V was shortened by 4 bases and J by 0 bases, with 12 bases between the two germline ends. CDR3 sequence reads: CATSKEPGPTNEKLFF. The CDR3 DNA reads TGTGCCACCAGCAAAGAGCCGGGTCCAACTAATGAAAAACTGTTTTTT.

The genes are TRBV7-8 and TRBJ1-1, with a weak D call TRBD1 (6 bases). CDR1 SGHVS and CDR2 FQNEAQ come from the germline V gene. V dropped 7 bases and J dropped 0 bases, with 12 bases sitting between them. The CDR3 has 14 residues. The CDR3 loop is CASTRTAVNTEAFF. CDR3 nucleotide sequence: TGTGCCAGCACCAGGACAGCAGTGAACACTGAAGCTTTCTTT.

V and J are TRBV28 and TRBJ2-7, with D unresolved. CDR1 and CDR2 (germline): MDHEN, SYDVKM. The ends were cut back, 3 bases at V and 3 bases at J, with 6 bases in the middle. This CDR3 contains 12 residues. CDR3 bases: TGTGCCAGCAGTTTGGGCCTCTACGAGCAGTACTTC. Protein: CASSLGLYEQYF.

The gene calls are TRBV24-1 and TRBJ2-2; 8 bases align to TRBD1. The CDR3 runs to 15 residues. Germline values: CDR1 KGHDR, CDR2 SFDVKD. J was trimmed by 3 bases and V by 6 bases; bases with no gene match: 5. The CDR3 nucleotides read TGTGCCACCAGTTCCCAGGGGGCTTACACCGGGGAGCTGTTTTTT. Its protein product is CATSSQGAYTGELFF.

This clone was seen ten or more times. The V and J genes are TRBV27 and TRBJ1-2, with D perhaps matching TRBD1 (6 bases). The CDR3 extends over 17 amino acids. CDR1 MNHEY and CDR2 SMNVEV come from the germline V gene (reference sequence). With 6 bases removed from V and 5 bases from J, the gap between germline ends came to 25 bases. Written as DNA, the CDR3 is TGTGCCAGCAGGGACAGTGGGGACATAGGAGTTACTTATGGCTACACCTTC. Encoded protein: CASRDSGDIGVTYGYTF.

CDR3 sequence reads: CAWSVTGTRSFYEQYF. In DNA form, the CDR3 reads TGTGCCTGGAGTGTAACCGGGACAAGGAGCTTCTACGAGCAGTACTTC. The gene calls are TRBV30 and TRBJ2-7; maybe TRBD1 (6 bases). The CDR3 sequence is 16 residues long. CDR1 GTSNPN and CDR2 SVGIG come from the germline V gene (reference sequence). Between the trimmed V and J ends, which lost 0 bases and 3 bases, there was a span of 18 bases.

The chain uses TRBV28 and TRBJ1-6, with 7 bases matching TRBD1. Germline assignment: CDR1 MDHEN and CDR2 SYDVKM. Trimming took 0 bases from V and 7 from J; bases not matched to a gene: 0. CDR3 length: 14 residues. CDR3 nucleotide sequence: TGTGCCAGCAGTTTATGGACAGGGAATTCACCCCTCCACTTT. Translated, it gives CASSLWTGNSPLHF.

The rearrangement uses TRBV7-8 and TRBJ2-7; 7 bases fit TRBD2. CDR1 SGHVS and CDR2 FQNEAQ come from the germline V gene. This CDR3 contains 15 residues. V lost 6 bases to trimming and J lost 4 bases; unmatched junction nucleotides: 12. The CDR3 DNA follows: TGTGCCAGCAGTGCCACGTGGGACTACTCGTACGAGCAGTACTTC. Translation: CASSATWDYSYEQYF.

The genes are TRBV19 and TRBJ1-2; 7 bases fit TRBD1. J gave up 1 base and V 6 bases, and 11 bases lay outside the gene matches. The CDR3 runs to 16 residues. Germline values: CDR1 LNHDA, CDR2 SQIVND (reference sequence). CDR3 sequence (DNA): TGTGCCAGTAGGGACGACAGGGCGCAACTTAACTATGGCTACACCTTC. Protein product: CASRDDRAQLNYGYTF.

J is TRBJ1-2 and V is TRBV18, with TRBD1 matching over 9 bases. CDR1 is KGHSH and CDR2 is LQKENI in the germline V gene. With 5 bases clipped from V and 8 bases from J, the junction kept 9 bases outside the gene matches. The CDR3 is 14 residues long. The CDR3 region has the DNA TGTGCCAGCTCAGGCACAGGGGGCTTTGACGGCTACACCTTC. The encoded protein is CASSGTGGFDGYTF.

The genes are TRBV3-1 (or the pseudogene TRBV3-2) and TRBJ1-1; perhaps TRBD1 as D (6 bases). From germline, CDR1 is LGHDT and CDR2 YNNKEL (reference sequence). Trimming took 3 bases from V and 5 from J, leaving 13 bases between them. The CDR3 contains 14 residues. This CDR3 reads CASSQTGGGTEAFF. DNA of the CDR3: TGTGCCAGCAGCCAGACAGGCGGCGGGACTGAAGCTTTCTTT.

The V gene is TRBV28, the J gene TRBJ2-5; TRBD2 might be the D (6 bases). V was trimmed by 4 bases and J by 4 bases, leaving 31 bases between them. The V gene's germline CDR1 is MDHEN and CDR2 SYDVKM. The length of the CDR3 is 20 residues. The CDR3 DNA reads as TGTGCCAGCAGTTCTCCCGCCATGTCGGACTACCGAGGATTGGGAGAGACCCAGTACTTC. This translates into CASSSPAMSDYRGLGETQYF.

J is TRBJ2-2 and V is TRBV2; D gene uncertain. The CDR3 covers 18 residues. The V gene lost 4 bases and the J gene lost 3 bases, with 21 bases spanning the gap. Germline assignment: CDR1 SNHLY and CDR2 FYNNEI. CDR3: CASSGPTTDLLYTGELFF. CDR3 DNA: TGTGCCAGCAGTGGGCCAACTACCGATCTTCTCTACACCGGGGAGCTGTTTTTT.

The chain couples TRBV7-8 to TRBJ1-2, with 9 bases lining up with TRBD1. CDR1 and CDR2 (germline): SGHVS, FQNEAQ. V shed 5 bases and J 3 bases; nucleotides not matched to a gene: 7. This CDR3 has 15 residues. CDR3 DNA sequence: TGTGCCAGCAGCAACCGTACAGGGGGCGACTATGGCTACACCTTC. Its translation is CASSNRTGGDYGYTF. Looking up the rest from reference TRBV7-8 and TRBJ1-2 gives the full variable domain: GAGVSQSPRYKVAKRGQDVALRCDPISGHVSLFWYQQALGQGPEFLTYFQNEAQLDKSGLPSDRFFAERPEGSVSTLKIQRTQQEDSAVYLCASSNRTGGDYGYTFGSGTRLTVV.

The chain couples TRBV5-6 to TRBJ2-5, with a tentative D call TRBD1 (5 bases). Trimming pared 1 base from V and 2 bases from J, leaving 6 bases between. The CDR3 has 13 amino acids. CDR1 is SGHDT and CDR2 is YYEEEE in the germline V gene. CDR3 amino acids: CASSLPGQETQYF. The CDR3 DNA reads TGTGCCAGCAGCTTGCCAGGGCAAGAGACCCAGTACTTC.

CDR3 in DNA: TGTGCCATCAGGGGCTTTGATACCGATACGCAGTATTTT. Amino acids: CAIRGFDTDTQYF. The chain carries TRBV10-3 and TRBJ2-3; D remains ambiguous. Trimming left V 6 bases short and J 6 bases short, with 13 bases between. The CDR3 covers 13 residues. CDR1 ENHRY and CDR2 SYGVKD come from the germline V gene.

The chain joins TRBV7-2 to TRBJ2-1, with 10 bases fitting TRBD2. The CDR3 extends over 14 amino acids. CDR1 is SGHTA and CDR2 is FQGNSA in the germline V gene. V dropped 0 bases and J dropped 14; count of bases not matched to a gene: 7. DNA of the CDR3: TGTGCCAGCAGCTTAGCGCTCAGGACTAGCGGAGAGTTCTTC. This sequence encodes CASSLALRTSGEFF.

The V gene is TRBV5-4, the J gene TRBJ2-2; D is undetermined. Trimming removed 0 bases at V and 9 bases at J, with 12 bases between. CDR1 and CDR2 from the germline V gene are SGHNT and YYREEE (reference sequence). CDR3 length equals 14 residues. In DNA form, the CDR3 reads TGTGCCAGCAGCTTGGAGTTTAGTCGCCGGGAGCTGTTTTTT. Residues: CASSLEFSRRELFF.

The chain recombines TRBV7-9 with TRBJ2-3; TRBD2 might be the D (5 bases). Germline CDR1 and CDR2: SEHNR and FQNEAQ (reference sequence). The CDR3 totals 15 residues. Trimming removed 1 base from V and 9 bases from J, with 17 bases in between. The CDR3 sequence is CASSLDPYPGITQYF. The CDR3 coding sequence is TGTGCCAGCAGCTTAGACCCATATCCCGGGATCACGCAGTATTTT.

This rearrangement joins TRBV27 to TRBJ2-1; D not certain. Germline assignment: CDR1 MNHEY and CDR2 SMNVEV (reference sequence). There are 13 residues in the CDR3. Trimming removed 3 bases from V and 7 bases from J, with 10 bases in between. The CDR3 sequence is CASSLGRKNEQFF. DNA for the CDR3: TGTGCCAGCAGTTTGGGCAGGAAGAATGAGCAGTTCTTC.